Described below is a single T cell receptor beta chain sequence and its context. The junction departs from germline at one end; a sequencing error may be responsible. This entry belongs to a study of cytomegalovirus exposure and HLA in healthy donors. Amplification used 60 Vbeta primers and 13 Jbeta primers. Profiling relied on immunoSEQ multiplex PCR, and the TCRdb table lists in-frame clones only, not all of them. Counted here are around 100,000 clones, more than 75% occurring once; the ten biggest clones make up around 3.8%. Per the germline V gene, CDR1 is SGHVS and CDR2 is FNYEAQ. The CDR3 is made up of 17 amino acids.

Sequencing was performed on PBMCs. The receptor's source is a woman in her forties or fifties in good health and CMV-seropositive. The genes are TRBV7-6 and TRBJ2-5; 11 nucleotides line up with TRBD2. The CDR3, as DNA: TGTGCTAGCAGCTTAGATGCTAGCGGGGGGAGAGGAGAGACCCAGTACTTC. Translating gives CASSLDASGGRGETQYF. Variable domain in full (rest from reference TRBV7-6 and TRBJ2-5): GAGVSQSPRYKVTKRGQDVALRCDPISGHVSLYWYRQALGQGPEFLTYFNYEAQQDKSGLPNDRFSAERPEGSISTLTIQRTEQRDSAMYRCASSLDASGGRGETQYFGPGTRLLVL.